What follows is one T cell receptor beta chain and its context. This specimen belongs to a study of blood T cell repertoires in COVID-19. Study-level information: Sites in the United States, Italy and Spain provided acute and convalescent COVID-19 samples. T cells, B-cell-depleted T cells, or PBMCs provided the cDNA or gDNA that served as material.

This CDR3 has 14 amino acids. Authors' processing steps: Quantification of nucleated cells was approximated via reference gene primer amplification. Sequencing used immunoSEQ multiplex PCR; TCRdb keeps in-frame clones, though not all of them. That table gives V, J and clone size, and the DNA gave D and trimming. Found here are around 300,000 clones, around nine tenths of them singletons; the top ten hold approximately 0.94%. The sequenced sample consisted of peripheral blood. The TCR comes from a middle-aged woman who had recovered from COVID-19. The chain carries TRBV21-1 and TRBJ1-2; no check of the table's D call, TRBD1, against the DNA was made. TRBV21-1 is deemed a pseudogene. For the CDR3, the DNA is TGTGCCAGCAGCCTCTTGACAGGGGTGTGTCACTACACCTTC. Translated, it gives CASSLLTGVCHYTF.